This T cell receptor (gamma chain) emerged from a study of Vδ1+ human thymocytes (dated by TCRdb to 2016 to 2018). In terms of the full investigation: As a data resource, the study described the mRNA-level TRG and TRD CDR3 repertoires of highly purified Vdelta1+ thymocytes obtained from young children. Earlier work had validated the multiplex-based CDR3 amplicon strategy against 5'RACE-based methods for generating CDR3 amplicons.

Thymic samples were depleted of alphabeta T cells, then CD3+ TCRVdelta1+ TCRVdelta2- thymocytes were FACS-sorted. Sorted Vdelta1+ thymocyte purity ranged from about 96% to 99.6%. The thymic specimens were obtained from roughly eight paediatric patients, aged about 5 days to 15 months, who were having corrective cardiac surgery. Thymic tissue was dispersed and mononuclear cells isolated on a Histopaque-1077 density gradient. Staining used anti-TCRVdelta1 clone TS8.2, anti-TCRVdelta2 clone B6, anti-CD3 clone HIT3a and anti-TCRalphabeta clone IP26 antibodies. Summary of the overall study and its limitations: The thymic TRG and TRD repertoires appeared highly polyclonal, with Gaussian CDR3 length distributions, in contrast to the oligoclonal repertoires of peripheral blood. No clustering by age or sex was observed, so analyses did not stratify donors by these variables. Even though sort purity was high, roughly 20% of thymic TRD sequences were Vdelta2 (and few were Vdelta3), which was not the case for the peripheral blood Vdelta1+ controls. Because unexpected Vdelta2 sequences could lead to misinterpretation of bulk repertoire data, the authors recommended using highly purified populations and validating at the single-cell level. Many TRG clonotypes were found to be shared between donors (up to roughly 7x10^3), whereas TRD repertoires were found to be essentially private (max 116 shared).

RNA was extracted with the RNeasy mini kit and reverse transcribed using Superscript III. CDR3 amplicons were produced by multiplex PCR using pooled V-gene forward primers and a constant-region reverse primer with Illumina adaptor overhangs. After gel purification, the amplicons were indexed with Nextera index primers during around 8 additional PCR cycles and then purified using AMPure XP beads. Sequencing of the libraries was done on an Illumina MiSeq using paired-end 250 bp reads, dual indexing and a roughly 20% PhiX spike-in. As for the authors' bioinformatics: FastQC was used to check read quality, and ea-utils fastq-join was used to merge TRG read pairs. IMGT/HighV-QUEST was used to annotate the sequences, only productive sequences with an unambiguous V-gene assignment were kept, and clonotypes were defined as sequences sharing an identical CDR3 sequence. For downstream analysis, VDJtools 1.1.1, tcR 2.2.3, Treemap and vegan Shannon diversity in R 3.4.4 were used. With CATT, TCRdb called clones again from the public reads; duplicate DNA rows were later joined. The V and J calls were determined by TCRdb, not by the authors. The sample includes about 36,000 gamma-chain clones, with 20% to 25% observed a single time. About 2% of the sample comes from the top ten.

This clone has more than one count but fewer than ten. This receptor's antigen is unknown. One end of the junction varies from germline; a read error may be responsible. CDR1 and CDR2 (VTNTFY, YDVSTARD) derive from the germline V gene (reference sequence). The CDR3 measures 12 amino acids from cysteine to phenylalanine. Here the CDR3 DNA is all that survives: 36 bases in frame from base 1. Sequenced: Vdelta1+ gamma-delta thymocytes from the thymus. The cell subset or site label on this specimen signifies: FACS-sorted CD3+ TCRalphabeta- TCRVdelta1+ TCRVdelta2- thymocytes. This sequence was found in a girl in the first two years of life who had congenital heart surgery. This chain is built from TRGV3 and TRGJ1 or TRGJ2. The CDR3 here reads CATRDGHYKKLF. The nucleotide sequence reads TGTGCCACCCGGGACGGACACTATAAGAAACTCTTT.